This T cell receptor (beta chain) was captured in a study of monozygotic twins with inflammatory bowel disease. Study observations and caveats: Among twins, concordant and discordant pairs did not differ in repertoire similarity, possibly from limited power.

Investigators pulled total RNA out of whole blood and did not sort T cells. UMIs were attached via template switching, each with a 6-nucleotide sample barcode. No DNA is given; TCRdb re-called the 5' RACE reads and lists each CDR3 protein once. Here the sample table reports more than 300,000 distinct CDR3 sequences. For this clonotype: Its antigen is undetermined.

The CDR3 consists of 13 residues. Germline-derived CDR1 and CDR2 are SGHTA and FQGNSA. Sequencing used blood. This sequence was found in a human donor with ulcerative colitis or Crohn's disease, or a healthy co-twin of an affected twin (not recorded which). The chain carries TRBV7-2 and TRBJ2-3. The CDR3 here is CASSLRNGDTQYF.